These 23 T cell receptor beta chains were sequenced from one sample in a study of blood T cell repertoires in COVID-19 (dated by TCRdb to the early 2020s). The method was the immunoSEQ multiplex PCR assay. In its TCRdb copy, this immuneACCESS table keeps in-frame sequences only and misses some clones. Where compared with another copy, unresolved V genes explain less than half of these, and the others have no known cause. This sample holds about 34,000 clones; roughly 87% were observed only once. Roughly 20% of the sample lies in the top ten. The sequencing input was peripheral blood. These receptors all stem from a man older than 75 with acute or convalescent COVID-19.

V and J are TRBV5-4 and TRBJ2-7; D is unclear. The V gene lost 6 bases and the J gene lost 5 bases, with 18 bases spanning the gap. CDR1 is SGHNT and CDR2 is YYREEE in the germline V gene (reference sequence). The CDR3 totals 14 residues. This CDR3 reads CASTLEATSHEQYF. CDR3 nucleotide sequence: TGTGCCAGCACTCTTGAGGCAACATCCCACGAGCAGTACTTC.

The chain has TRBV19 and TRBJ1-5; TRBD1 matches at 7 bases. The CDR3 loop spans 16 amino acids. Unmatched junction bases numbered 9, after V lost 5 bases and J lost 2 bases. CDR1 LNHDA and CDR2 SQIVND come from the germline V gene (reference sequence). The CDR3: CASSAPPGQGNQPQHF. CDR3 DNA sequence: TGTGCCAGTAGTGCTCCCCCCGGACAGGGCAATCAGCCCCAGCATTTT. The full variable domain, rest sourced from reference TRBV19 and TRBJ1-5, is DGGITQSPKYLFRKEGQNVTLSCEQNLNHDAMYWYRQDPGQGLRLIYYSQIVNDFQKGDIAEGYSVSREKKESFPLTVTSAQKNPTAFYLCASSAPPGQGNQPQHFGDGTRLSIL.

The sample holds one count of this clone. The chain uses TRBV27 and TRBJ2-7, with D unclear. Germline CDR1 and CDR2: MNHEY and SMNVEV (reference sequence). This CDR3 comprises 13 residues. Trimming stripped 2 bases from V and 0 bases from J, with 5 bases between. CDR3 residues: CASSLGHSYEQYF. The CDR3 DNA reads TGTGCCAGCAGTTTAGGCCACTCCTACGAGCAGTACTTC.

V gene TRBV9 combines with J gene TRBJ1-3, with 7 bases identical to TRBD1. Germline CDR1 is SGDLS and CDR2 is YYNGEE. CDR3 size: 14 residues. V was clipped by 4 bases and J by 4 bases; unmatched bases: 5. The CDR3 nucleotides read TGTGCCAGCAGCTTCACAGGGGAGGGAAACACCATATATTTT. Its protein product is CASSFTGEGNTIYF.

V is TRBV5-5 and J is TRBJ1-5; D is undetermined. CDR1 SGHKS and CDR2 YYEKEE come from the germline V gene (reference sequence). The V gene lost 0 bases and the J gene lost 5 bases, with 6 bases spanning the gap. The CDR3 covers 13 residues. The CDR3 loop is CASSLAGDQPQHF. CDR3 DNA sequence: TGTGCCAGCAGCTTGGCCGGGGATCAGCCCCAGCATTTT.

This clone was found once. The CDR3 bases are TGTGCCAGCAGCCAAGTCCAACAGGGGGCAAGGTACGAGCAGTACTTC. Its translation is CASSQVQQGARYEQYF. The chain employs TRBV4-2 and TRBJ2-7, with 9 nucleotides matching TRBD1. The V gene's germline CDR1 is LGHNA and CDR2 YNFKEQ. The trim removed 1 base at V and 4 bases at J, leaving 8 bases unmatched. CDR3 length equals 16 residues.

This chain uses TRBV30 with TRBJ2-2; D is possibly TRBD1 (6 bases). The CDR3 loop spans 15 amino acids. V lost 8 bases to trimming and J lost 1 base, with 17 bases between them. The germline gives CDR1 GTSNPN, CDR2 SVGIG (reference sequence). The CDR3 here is CAGLGGEWNTGELFF. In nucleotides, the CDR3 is TGTGCCGGCCTAGGGGGAGAATGGAACACCGGGGAGCTGTTTTTT. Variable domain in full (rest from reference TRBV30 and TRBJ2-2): SQTIHQWPATLVQPVGSPLSLECTVEGTSNPNLYWYRQAAGRGLQLLFYSVGIGQISSEVPQNLSASRPQDRQFILSSKKLLLSDSGFYLCAGLGGEWNTGELFFGEGSRLTVL.

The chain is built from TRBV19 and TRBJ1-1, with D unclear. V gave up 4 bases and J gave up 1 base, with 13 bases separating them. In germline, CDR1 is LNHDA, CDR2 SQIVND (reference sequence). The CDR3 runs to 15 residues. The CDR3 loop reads CASSSSFGRNTEAFF. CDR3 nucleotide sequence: TGTGCCAGTAGTAGCTCATTTGGGAGGAACACTGAAGCTTTCTTT.

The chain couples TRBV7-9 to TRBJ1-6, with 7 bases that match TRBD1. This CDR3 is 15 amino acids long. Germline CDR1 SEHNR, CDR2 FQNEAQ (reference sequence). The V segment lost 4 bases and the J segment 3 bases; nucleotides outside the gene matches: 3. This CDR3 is CASSSGTVYNSPLHF. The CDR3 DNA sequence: TGTGCCAGCAGCTCCGGGACAGTCTATAATTCACCCCTCCACTTT.

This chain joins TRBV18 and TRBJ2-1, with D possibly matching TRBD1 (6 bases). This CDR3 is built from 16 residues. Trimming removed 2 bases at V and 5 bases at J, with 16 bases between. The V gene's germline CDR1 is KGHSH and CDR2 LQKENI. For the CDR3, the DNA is TGTGCCAGCTCACCAGGCGCAGGGGTAGTCGACAATGAGCAGTTCTTC. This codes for CASSPGAGVVDNEQFF.

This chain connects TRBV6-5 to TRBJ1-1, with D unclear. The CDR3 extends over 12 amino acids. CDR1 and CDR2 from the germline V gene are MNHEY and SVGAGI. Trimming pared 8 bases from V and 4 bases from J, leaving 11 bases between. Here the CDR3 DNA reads TGTGCCAGCCCTCCCGAGAGCACTGAAGCTTTCTTT. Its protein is CASPPESTEAFF.

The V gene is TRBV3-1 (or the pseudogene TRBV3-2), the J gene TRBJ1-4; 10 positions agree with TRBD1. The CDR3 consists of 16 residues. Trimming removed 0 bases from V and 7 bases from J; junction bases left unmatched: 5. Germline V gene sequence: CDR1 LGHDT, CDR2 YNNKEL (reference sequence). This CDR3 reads CASSQEFGTGVEKLFF. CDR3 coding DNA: TGTGCCAGCAGCCAAGAGTTTGGGACAGGGGTTGAAAAACTGTTTTTT.

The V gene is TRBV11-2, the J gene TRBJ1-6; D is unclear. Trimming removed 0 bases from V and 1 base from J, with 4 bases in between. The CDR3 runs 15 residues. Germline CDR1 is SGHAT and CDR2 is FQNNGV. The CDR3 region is CASSLEYSYNSPLHF. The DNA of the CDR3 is TGTGCCAGCAGCTTAGAGTATTCCTATAATTCACCCCTCCACTTT.

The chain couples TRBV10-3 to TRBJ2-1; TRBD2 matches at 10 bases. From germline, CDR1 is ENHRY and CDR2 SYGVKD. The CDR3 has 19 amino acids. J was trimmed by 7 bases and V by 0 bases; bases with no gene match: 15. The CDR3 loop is CAISESGRGGLAMGNEQFF. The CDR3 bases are TGTGCCATCAGTGAGTCGGGCAGGGGGGGACTAGCGATGGGGAATGAGCAGTTCTTC.

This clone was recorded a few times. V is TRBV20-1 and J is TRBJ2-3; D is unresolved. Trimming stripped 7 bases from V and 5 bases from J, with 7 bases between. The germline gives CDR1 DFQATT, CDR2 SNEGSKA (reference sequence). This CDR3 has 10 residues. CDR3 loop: CSVVKDTQYF. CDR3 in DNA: TGCAGTGTAGTAAAAGATACGCAGTATTTT.

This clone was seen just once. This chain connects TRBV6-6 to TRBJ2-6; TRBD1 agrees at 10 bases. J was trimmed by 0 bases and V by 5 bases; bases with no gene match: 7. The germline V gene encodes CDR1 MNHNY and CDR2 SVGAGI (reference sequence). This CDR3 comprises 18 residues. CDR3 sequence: CASSPRQGALSGANVLTF. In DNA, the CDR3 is TGTGCCAGCAGTCCACGACAGGGGGCCCTCTCTGGGGCCAACGTCCTGACTTTC.

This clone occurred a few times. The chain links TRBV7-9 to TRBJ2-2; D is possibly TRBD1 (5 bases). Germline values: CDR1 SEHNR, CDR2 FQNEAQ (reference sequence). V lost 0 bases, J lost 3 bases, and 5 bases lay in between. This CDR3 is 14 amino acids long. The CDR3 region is CASSLAGDTGELFF. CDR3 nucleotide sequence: TGTGCCAGCAGCTTAGCAGGGGACACCGGGGAGCTGTTTTTT.

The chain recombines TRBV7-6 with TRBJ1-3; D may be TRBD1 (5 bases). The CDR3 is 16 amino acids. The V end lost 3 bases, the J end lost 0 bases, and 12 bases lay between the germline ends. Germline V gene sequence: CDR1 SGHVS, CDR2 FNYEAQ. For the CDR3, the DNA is TGTGCCAGCAGCTTTGGTGGGGCCCGCTCTGGAAACACCATATATTTT. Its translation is CASSFGGARSGNTIYF.

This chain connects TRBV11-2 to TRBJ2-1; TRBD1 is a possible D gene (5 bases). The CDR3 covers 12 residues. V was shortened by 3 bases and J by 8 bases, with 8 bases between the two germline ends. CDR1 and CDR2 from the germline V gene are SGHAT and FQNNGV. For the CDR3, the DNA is TGTGCCAGCAGCTTTCAGGGCCATGAGCAGTTCTTC. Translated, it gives CASSFQGHEQFF.

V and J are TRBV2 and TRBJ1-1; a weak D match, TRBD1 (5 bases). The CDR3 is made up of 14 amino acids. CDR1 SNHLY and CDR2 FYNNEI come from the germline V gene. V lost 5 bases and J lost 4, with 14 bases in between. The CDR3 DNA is TGTGCCAGCAGTTCGGAGGGAAGGGGCACTGAAGCTTTCTTT. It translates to CASSSEGRGTEAFF.

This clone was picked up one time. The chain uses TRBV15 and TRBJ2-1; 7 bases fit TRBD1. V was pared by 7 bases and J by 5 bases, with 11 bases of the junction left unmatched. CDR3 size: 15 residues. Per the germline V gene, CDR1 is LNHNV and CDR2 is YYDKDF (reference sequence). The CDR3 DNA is TGTGCCACCACCCCTGACAGGGTTACCCACAATGAGCAGTTCTTC. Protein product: CATTPDRVTHNEQFF.

CDR3 protein: CASRGDRDIGGYTF. CDR3 coding DNA: TGTGCCAGCAGAGGGGACAGGGACATCGGTGGCTACACCTTC. The J gene is TRBJ1-2, the V gene TRBV2, with 9 bases lining up with TRBD1. The germline V gene has CDR1 SNHLY and CDR2 FYNNEI. With V trimmed by 6 bases and J by 7 bases, 9 bases remained unmatched. This CDR3 spans 14 amino acids.

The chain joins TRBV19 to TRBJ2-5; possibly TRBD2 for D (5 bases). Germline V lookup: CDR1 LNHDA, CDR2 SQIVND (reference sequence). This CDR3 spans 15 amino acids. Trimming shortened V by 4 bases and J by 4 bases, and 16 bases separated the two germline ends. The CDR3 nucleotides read TGTGCCAGTAGTACAGGAGCGGTGGCGGGAGAGACCCAGTACTTC. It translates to CASSTGAVAGETQYF.